This section outlines one TCR beta chain sequence together with its context. This record belongs to a study of PD-L1 blockade in urothelial cancer. Across the study: Timepoints chosen for blood analysis were 3 weeks (second dose) and 6 weeks after treatment start. A median approximately 150,000 T cells were found in blood samples.

Locally advanced or metastatic urothelial carcinoma affected all patients. CDR1 is SGHDT and CDR2 is YYEEEE in the germline V gene. The ends lost 5 bases at V and 2 bases at J; junction bases unmatched: 2. There are 14 residues in the CDR3. Repertoires were generated with immunoSEQ multiplex PCR, while TCRdb's copy carries only in-frame clones and drops some. This sample has approximately 24,000 clones, with 87% found just once. This sequence originates from a man between 50 and 59 years old with urothelial cancer. Material: PBMCs, obtained around atezolizumab (anti-PD-L1) treatment. The chain combines TRBV5-6 with TRBJ1-5, with 9 bases identical to TRBD1. The CDR3 nucleotides read TGTGCCAGCAGGCGACAGGGGGGCAATCAGCCCCAGCATTTT. Protein sequence: CASRRQGGNQPQHF.